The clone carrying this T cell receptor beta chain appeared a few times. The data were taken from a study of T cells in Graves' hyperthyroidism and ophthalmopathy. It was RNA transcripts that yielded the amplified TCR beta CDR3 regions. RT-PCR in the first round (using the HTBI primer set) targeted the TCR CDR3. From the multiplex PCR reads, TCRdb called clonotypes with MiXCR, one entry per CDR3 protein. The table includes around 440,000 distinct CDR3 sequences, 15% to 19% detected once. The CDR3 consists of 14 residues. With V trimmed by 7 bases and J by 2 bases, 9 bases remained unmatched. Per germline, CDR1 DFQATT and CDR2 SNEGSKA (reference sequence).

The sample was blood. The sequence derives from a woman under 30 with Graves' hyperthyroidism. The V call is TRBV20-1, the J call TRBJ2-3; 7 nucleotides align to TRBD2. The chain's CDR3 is CSVLTSPYTDTQYF. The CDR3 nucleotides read TGCAGTGTACTGACTAGCCCTTACACAGATACGCAGTATTTT.